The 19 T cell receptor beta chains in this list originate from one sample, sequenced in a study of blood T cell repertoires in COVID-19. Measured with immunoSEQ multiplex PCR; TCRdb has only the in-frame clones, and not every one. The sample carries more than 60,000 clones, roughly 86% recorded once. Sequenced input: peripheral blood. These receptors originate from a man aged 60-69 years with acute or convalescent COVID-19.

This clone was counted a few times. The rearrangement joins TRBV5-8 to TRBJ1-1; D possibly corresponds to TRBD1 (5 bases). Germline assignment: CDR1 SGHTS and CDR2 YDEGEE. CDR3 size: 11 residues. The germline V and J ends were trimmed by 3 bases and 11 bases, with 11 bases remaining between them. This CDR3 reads CASSYLWGAFF. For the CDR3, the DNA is TGTGCCAGCAGCTACCTCTGGGGCGCTTTCTTT.

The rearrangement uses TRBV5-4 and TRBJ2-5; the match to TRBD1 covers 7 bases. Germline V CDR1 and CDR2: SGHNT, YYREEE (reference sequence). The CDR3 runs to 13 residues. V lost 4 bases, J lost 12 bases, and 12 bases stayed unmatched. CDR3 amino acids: CASSLKNDRDEYF. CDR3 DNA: TGTGCCAGCAGCCTCAAAAATGACAGGGATGAGTACTTC.

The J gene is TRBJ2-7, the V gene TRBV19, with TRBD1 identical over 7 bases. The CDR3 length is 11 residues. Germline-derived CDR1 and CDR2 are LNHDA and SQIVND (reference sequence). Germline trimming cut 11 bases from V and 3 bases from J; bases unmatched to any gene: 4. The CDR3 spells CASQGYYEQYF. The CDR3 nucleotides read TGTGCCTCACAGGGGTACTACGAGCAGTACTTC.

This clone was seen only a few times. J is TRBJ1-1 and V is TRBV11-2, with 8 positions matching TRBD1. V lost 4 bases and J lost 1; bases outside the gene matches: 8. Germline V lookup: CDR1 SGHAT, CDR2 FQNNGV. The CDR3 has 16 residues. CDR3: CASSSIRGPQNTEAFF. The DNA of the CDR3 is TGTGCCAGCAGCTCGATCAGGGGGCCCCAGAACACTGAAGCTTTCTTT.

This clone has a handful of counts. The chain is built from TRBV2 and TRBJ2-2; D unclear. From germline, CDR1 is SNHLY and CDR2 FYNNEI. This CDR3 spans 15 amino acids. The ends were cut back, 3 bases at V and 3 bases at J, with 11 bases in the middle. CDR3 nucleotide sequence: TGTGCCAGCAGTGATACGCCTCGGGACACCGGGGAGCTGTTTTTT. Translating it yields CASSDTPRDTGELFF.

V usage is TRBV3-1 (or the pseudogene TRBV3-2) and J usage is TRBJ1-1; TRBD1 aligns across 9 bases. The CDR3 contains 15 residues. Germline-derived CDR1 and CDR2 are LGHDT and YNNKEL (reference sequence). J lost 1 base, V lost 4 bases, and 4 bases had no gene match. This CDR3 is CASSRTGAQNTEAFF. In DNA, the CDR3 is TGTGCCAGCAGCCGGACAGGGGCCCAGAACACTGAAGCTTTCTTT.

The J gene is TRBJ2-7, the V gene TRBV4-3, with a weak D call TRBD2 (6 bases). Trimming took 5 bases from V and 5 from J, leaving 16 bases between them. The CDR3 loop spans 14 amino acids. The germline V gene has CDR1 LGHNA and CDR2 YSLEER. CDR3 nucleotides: TGCGCCAGCAGCTCCGGAGGGGAAACGGACGAGCAGTACTTC. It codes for CASSSGGETDEQYF.

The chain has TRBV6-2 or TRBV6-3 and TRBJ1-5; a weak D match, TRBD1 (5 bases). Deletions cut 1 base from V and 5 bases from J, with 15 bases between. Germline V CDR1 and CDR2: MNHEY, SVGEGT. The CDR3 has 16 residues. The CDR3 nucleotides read TGTGCCAGCAGTTACTATCTTCTGGGGCGCGATCAGCCCCAGCATTTT. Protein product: CASSYYLLGRDQPQHF.

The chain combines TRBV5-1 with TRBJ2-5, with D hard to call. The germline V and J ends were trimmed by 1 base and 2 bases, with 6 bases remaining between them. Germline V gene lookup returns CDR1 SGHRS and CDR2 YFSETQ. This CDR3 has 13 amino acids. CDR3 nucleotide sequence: TGCGCCAGCAGCTTGCCAGGACAAGAGACCCAGTACTTC. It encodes CASSLPGQETQYF.

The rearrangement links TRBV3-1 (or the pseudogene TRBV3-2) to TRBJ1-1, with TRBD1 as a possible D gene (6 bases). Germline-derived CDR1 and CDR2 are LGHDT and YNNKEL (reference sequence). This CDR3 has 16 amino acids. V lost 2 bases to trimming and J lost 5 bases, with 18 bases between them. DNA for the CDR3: TGTGCCAGCAGCCAAACCACGGGACAAAGAGAGACTGAAGCTTTCTTT. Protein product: CASSQTTGQRETEAFF.

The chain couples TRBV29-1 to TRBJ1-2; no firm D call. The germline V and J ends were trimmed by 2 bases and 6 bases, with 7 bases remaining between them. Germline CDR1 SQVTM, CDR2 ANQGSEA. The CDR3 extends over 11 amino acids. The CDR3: CSVERGNGYTF. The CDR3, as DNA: TGCAGCGTTGAAAGAGGAAATGGCTACACCTTC. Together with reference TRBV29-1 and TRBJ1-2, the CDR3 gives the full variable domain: SAVISQKPSRDICQRGTSLTIQCQVDSQVTMMFWYRQQPGQSLTLIATANQGSEATYESGFVIDKFPISRPNLTFSTLTVSNMSPEDSSIYLCSVERGNGYTFGSGTRLTVV.

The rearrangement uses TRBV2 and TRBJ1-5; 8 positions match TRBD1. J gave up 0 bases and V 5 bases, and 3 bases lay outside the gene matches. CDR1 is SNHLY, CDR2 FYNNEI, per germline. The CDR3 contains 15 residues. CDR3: CASSRQGYSNQPQHF. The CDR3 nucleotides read TGTGCCAGCAGTCGACAGGGGTATAGCAATCAGCCCCAGCATTTT.

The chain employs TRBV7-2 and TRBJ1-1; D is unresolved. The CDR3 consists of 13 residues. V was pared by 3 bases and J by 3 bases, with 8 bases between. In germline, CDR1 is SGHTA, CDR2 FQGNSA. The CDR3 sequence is CASSFGYDTEAFF. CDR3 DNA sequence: TGTGCCAGCAGCTTCGGGTACGACACTGAAGCTTTCTTT. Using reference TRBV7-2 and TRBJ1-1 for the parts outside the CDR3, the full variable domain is GAGVSQSPSNKVTEKGKDVELRCDPISGHTALYWYRQSLGQGLEFLIYFQGNSAPDKSGLPSDRFSAERTGGSVSTLTIQRTQQEDSAVYLCASSFGYDTEAFFGQGTRLTVV.

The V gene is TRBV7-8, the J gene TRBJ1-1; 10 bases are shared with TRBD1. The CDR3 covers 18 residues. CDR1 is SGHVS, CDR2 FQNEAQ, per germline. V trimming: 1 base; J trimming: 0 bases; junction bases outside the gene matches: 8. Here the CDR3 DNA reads TGTGCCAGCAGCTTAGTGGACAGGGGGTCATCCATGAACACTGAAGCTTTCTTT. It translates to CASSLVDRGSSMNTEAFF.

CDR3 bases: TGTGCCAGCTCACTTAGATCCACCGGGGAGCTGTTTTTT. Its translation: CASSLRSTGELFF. The chain uses TRBV18 and TRBJ2-2; the D is unclear. This CDR3 contains 13 residues. Between the trimmed V and J ends, which lost 4 bases and 4 bases, there was a span of 7 bases. Per the germline V gene, CDR1 is KGHSH and CDR2 is LQKENI.

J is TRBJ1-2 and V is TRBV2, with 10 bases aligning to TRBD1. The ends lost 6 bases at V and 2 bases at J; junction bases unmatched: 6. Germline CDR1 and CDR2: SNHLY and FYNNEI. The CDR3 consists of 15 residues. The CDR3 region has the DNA TGTGCCAGCAGCGAGACAGGGGGCCGAAACTATGGCTACACCTTC. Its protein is CASSETGGRNYGYTF.

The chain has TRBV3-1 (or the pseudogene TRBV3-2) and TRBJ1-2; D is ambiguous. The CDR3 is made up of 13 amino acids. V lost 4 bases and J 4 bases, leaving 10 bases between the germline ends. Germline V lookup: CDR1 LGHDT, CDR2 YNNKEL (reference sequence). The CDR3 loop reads CASSPEGLYGYTF. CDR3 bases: TGTGCCAGCAGCCCGGAGGGCCTCTATGGCTACACCTTC.

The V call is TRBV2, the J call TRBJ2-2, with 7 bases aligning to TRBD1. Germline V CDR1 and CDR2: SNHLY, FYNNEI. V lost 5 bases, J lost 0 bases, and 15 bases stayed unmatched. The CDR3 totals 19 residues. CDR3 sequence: CASSNILSPGQSNTGELFF. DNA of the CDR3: TGTGCCAGCAGTAATATCTTATCCCCGGGACAGTCGAACACCGGGGAGCTGTTTTTT.

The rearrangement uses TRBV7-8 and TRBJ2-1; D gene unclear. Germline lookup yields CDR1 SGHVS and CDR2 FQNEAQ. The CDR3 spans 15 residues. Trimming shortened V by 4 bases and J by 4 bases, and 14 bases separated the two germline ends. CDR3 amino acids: CASSYSVNRYNEQFF. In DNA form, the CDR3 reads TGTGCCAGCAGCTACTCCGTCAACCGTTACAATGAGCAGTTCTTC.